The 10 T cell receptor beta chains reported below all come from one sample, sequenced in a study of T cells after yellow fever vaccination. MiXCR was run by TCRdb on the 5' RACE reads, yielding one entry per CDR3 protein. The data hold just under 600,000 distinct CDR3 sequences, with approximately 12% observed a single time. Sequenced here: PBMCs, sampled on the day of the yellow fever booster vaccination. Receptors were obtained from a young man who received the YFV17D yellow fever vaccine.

Here the CDR3 DNA reads TGTGCCAGTAGTATCCAGCCCTTACCTAGCACAGATACGCAGTATTTT. It translates to CASSIQPLPSTDTQYF. This chain joins TRBV19 and TRBJ2-3, with no clear D. V lost 3 bases, J lost 0 bases, and 13 bases lay in between. The germline V gene has CDR1 LNHDA and CDR2 SQIVND (reference sequence). The CDR3 totals 16 residues.

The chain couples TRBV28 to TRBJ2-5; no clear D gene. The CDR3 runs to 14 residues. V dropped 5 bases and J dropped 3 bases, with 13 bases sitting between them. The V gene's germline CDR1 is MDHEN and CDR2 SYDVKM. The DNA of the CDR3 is TGTGCCAGCAGTGCCCGGTCACGAGAAGAGACCCAGTACTTC. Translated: CASSARSREETQYF.

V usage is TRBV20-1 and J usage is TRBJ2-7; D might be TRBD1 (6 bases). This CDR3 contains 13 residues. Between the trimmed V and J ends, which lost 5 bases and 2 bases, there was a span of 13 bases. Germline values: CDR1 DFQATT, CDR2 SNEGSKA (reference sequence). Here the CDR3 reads CSAARDITYEQYF. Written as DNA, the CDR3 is TGCAGTGCTGCCCGGGACATAACCTACGAGCAGTACTTC.

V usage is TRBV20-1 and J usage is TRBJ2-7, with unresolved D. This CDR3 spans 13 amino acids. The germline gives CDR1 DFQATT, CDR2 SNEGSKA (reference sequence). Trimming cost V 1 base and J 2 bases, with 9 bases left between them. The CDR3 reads CSARGAATYEQYF. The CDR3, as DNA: TGCAGTGCTAGAGGGGCGGCTACCTACGAGCAGTACTTC.

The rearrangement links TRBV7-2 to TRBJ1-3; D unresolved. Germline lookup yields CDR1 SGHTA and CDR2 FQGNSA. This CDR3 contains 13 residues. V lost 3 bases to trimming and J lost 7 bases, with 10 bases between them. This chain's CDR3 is CASSLGGSNTIYF. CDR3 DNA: TGTGCCAGCAGCTTGGGCGGGAGTAACACCATATATTTT.

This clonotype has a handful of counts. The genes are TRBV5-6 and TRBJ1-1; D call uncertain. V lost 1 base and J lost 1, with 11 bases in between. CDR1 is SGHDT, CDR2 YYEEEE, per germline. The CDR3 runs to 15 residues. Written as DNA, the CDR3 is TGTGCCAGCAGCTTGTATCAACAGCCGAACACTGAAGCTTTCTTT. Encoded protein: CASSLYQQPNTEAFF.

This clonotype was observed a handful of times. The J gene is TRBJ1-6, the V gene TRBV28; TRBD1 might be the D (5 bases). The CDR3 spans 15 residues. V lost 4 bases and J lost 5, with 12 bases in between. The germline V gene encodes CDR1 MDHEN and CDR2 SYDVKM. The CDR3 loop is CASSYPGTDNSPLHF. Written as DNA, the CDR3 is TGTGCCAGCAGTTACCCCGGGACGGATAATTCACCCCTCCACTTT.

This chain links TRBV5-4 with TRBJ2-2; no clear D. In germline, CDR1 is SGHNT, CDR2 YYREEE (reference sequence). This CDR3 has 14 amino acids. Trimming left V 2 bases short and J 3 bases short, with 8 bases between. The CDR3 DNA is TGTGCCAGCAGCTTAAACTACGACACCGGGGAGCTGTTTTTT. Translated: CASSLNYDTGELFF.

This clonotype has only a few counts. The CDR3 DNA sequence: TGTGCCAGCGGTCAGGGGTCCTATGGCTACACCTTC. Protein product: CASGQGSYGYTF. The rearrangement links TRBV27 to TRBJ1-2, with D possibly being TRBD1 (6 bases). Germline V gene lookup returns CDR1 MNHEY and CDR2 SMNVEV (reference sequence). Trimming pared 8 bases from V and 4 bases from J, leaving 11 bases between. The CDR3 runs to 12 residues.

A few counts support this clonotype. The CDR3 bases are TGCGCCAGCAACCTTGAAGGGCTGTACAATGAGCAGTTCTTC. Protein sequence: CASNLEGLYNEQFF. The V gene is TRBV5-1, the J gene TRBJ2-1; no firm D call. The ends were cut back, 6 bases at V and 4 bases at J, with 14 bases in the middle. The germline V gene has CDR1 SGHRS and CDR2 YFSETQ. The CDR3 is 14 residues long.